This T cell receptor beta chain stems from a study of blood T cells in healthy people across ages. Study outcomes and limitations: The CMV status of each donor remained undetermined, and this could have confounded shifts in expanded clonotypes.

This clonotype has a handful of counts. Its antigen remains unknown. The study recruited healthy Caucasian donors from Russia who were aged about 6 to 95. It was with a sample-barcoded 5' primer and a J-beta primer mix that a second PCR of roughly 7 to 12 cycles was run. One entry per CDR3 protein, called by TCRdb with MiXCR from the 5' RACE reads. The sample consists of 850,000 to 1,100,000 distinct CDR3 sequences, more than 30% of them appearing once. The CDR3 loop spans 14 amino acids. Trimming pared 4 bases from V and 2 bases from J, leaving 9 bases between. Germline V lookup: CDR1 MNHEY, CDR2 SVGEGT.

The sequencing sample was made of blood. This chain joins TRBV6-2 or TRBV6-3 and TRBJ2-1, with D perhaps TRBD2 (6 bases). The origin of this receptor is a man aged 18-30 years in good health. The CDR3 here is CASSWRDAYNEQFF. CDR3 nucleotides: TGTGCCAGCAGTTGGAGGGATGCCTACAATGAGCAGTTCTTC.